This TCR beta chain was documented in a study of post-analysis software for immune sequencing data. On the study more broadly: The courses of disease that were included comprised relapsing-remitting, secondary progressive and progressive-relapsing multiple sclerosis. Notes on the study in general: Relative to controls, patients with multiple sclerosis showed significantly lower normalized Chao1 diversity. TRBV segments more frequent in patients than in controls numbered about 5 and included TRBV5-6, TRBV5-1 and TRBV20-1. Batch-mates among the samples co-clustered strongly by F measure.

The CDR3 is made up of 10 amino acids. The germline CDR1 and CDR2 sequences are DFQATT and SNEGSKA (reference sequence). Prepared TCR beta cDNA libraries contained unique molecular identifiers. It was from approximately 0.91 to 9.4 million T cells that roughly 0.5 million cDNA molecules came. MiXCR was run by TCRdb on the PCR reads, yielding one entry per CDR3 protein. The sample has 700,000 to 800,000 distinct CDR3 sequences; roughly 27% are singletons. In this sample, this clonotype turned up a few times. Its antigen is as yet unknown. The rearrangement uses TRBV20-1 and TRBJ2-1; 7 nucleotides agree with TRBD1. This TCR was sampled from a girl aged 10 to 17 with multiple sclerosis. Material for sequencing was blood. This CDR3 is CSPQGNEQFF. The DNA of the CDR3 is TGCAGCCCACAGGGGAATGAGCAGTTCTTC.